This T cell receptor (beta chain) was observed in a study of T cell responses to AZD1222 COVID-19 vaccine. Study conclusions and caveats: Donors were largely white British and mainly female; clonal diversity was possibly underestimated.

Profiling relied on immunoSEQ multiplex PCR, and the TCRdb table lists in-frame clones only, not all of them. The sample has 70,000 to 100,000 clones, 80% to 90% seen once. Of note for this clone: Its antigen is unidentified.

The CDR3 spans 17 residues. Germline CDR1 reads ENHRY; CDR2 reads SYGVKD. V lost 0 bases, J lost 5 bases, and 11 bases stayed unmatched. This clonotype was sampled from an adult who received the AZD1222 COVID-19 vaccine. The sequencing used peripheral blood, collected 28 days after the second AZD1222 dose. This chain joins TRBV10-3 and TRBJ2-5; 8 positions match TRBD2. The CDR3 loop is CAISESIRPAGAETQYF. The CDR3 DNA follows: TGTGCCATCAGTGAGTCGATTCGCCCAGCGGGAGCGGAGACCCAGTACTTC.